This entry features one TCR beta chain sequence. Which antigen it targets is not known. Qualities for individual bases were not recorded, and no much larger clone is one base off. The trial excluded patients who had a history of autoimmune disease or were on systemic immunosuppression. Peripheral blood for TCR sequencing was collected from all dose cohorts at baseline, on cycle 4 day 1, and on cycle 7 day 1. Samples came from an open-label, multicenter, first-in-human phase I dose-escalation trial of ivuxolimab. The trial enrolled adults with locally advanced or metastatic head and neck squamous cell, hepatocellular, melanoma or renal cell carcinoma. Before TCR sequencing, CD4+ T cells and CD8+ T cells were sorted from peripheral blood as separate populations. These data originate in a study of OX40 agonist ivuxolimab in advanced cancers. Background on the whole study: Ivuxolimab, which targeted the costimulatory receptor OX40 (CD134), was an agonistic, fully human IgG2 monoclonal antibody. Intravenous ivuxolimab was administered to patients every 2 weeks at six dose levels: 0.01, 0.1, 0.3, 1.5, 3 and 10 mg/kg. Among the roughly 52 dose-escalation patients, 19 had hepatocellular carcinoma, about 15 melanoma, 9 renal cell carcinoma and 9 head and neck cancer. In the dose-escalation cohort, roughly 80% of patients were male, and the mean age was approximately 60 years, with a range of about 23 to 85. Prior anti-PD-1, anti-PD-L1 or anti-CTLA-4 therapy was permitted, and checkpoint inhibitors had been received by under 50% of dose-escalation patients. Three dose-escalation patients achieved partial responses, one with hepatocellular carcinoma and two with cutaneous melanoma. Peripheral TCRbeta sequencing aimed to test whether ivuxolimab altered TCR sequence diversity and caused clonal T-cell expansion. The paper covers the monotherapy dose-escalation part of the phase I ivuxolimab trial, which included N of about 50 patients.

General conclusions and limits of the study: In the 0.1-3.0 mg/kg groups, partial responders had among the lowest normalized peripheral clonal expansion, particularly in CD8+ T cells. At doses from 0.1 to 3.0 mg/kg, clonal expansion was seen in both CD4+ and CD8+ blood T cells between baseline and week 6. On average, CD8+ T cells showed more expanded clones than CD4+ T cells after ivuxolimab. Low levels of normalized T-cell clonal expansion were also seen in some patients who did not respond. Which antigens the clonally expanded peripheral T cells were specific for was not determined.

Genomic DNA was extracted from sorted cells for sequencing of the TCRbeta CDR3 region. The immunoSEQ Assay was used for sequencing of TCRbeta CDR3 regions. Drawn from immuneACCESS, this table holds only the in-frame rearrangements with V and J called that TCRdb kept. Clones are partly lost; checked studies trace under half to an unresolved V gene and leave the rest unexplained. The sample table contains roughly 70,000 clones; only one count was recorded for approximately 86% of them. The leading ten clones occupy about 2.2% of the sample. V and J are truncated by 4 bases and 8 bases respectively, leaving an intervening sequence of 14 bases. CDR1 and CDR2 (GTSNPN, SVGIG) derive from the germline V gene (reference sequence). Measured from the cysteine to the phenylalanine, the CDR3 is 12 residues long. The kept DNA is CDR3 alone, 36 bases in frame from the first base.

The rearrangement combines TRBV30 with TRBJ1-1; no confident D gene assignment can be made. This TCR was sampled from an adult with an advanced solid tumor such as melanoma, head and neck, liver or kidney cancer. The input for sequencing was CD4+ or CD8+ T cells sorted from blood, taken in a trial of the OX40 agonist ivuxolimab. CDR3 protein: CAWNPDKQEAFF. The bases are TGTGCCTGGAACCCCGACAAGCAAGAAGCTTTCTTT. The variable domain in full, with residues beyond the CDR3 obtained from the reference TRBV30 and TRBJ1-1 genes, is SQTIHQWPATLVQPVGSPLSLECTVEGTSNPNLYWYRQAAGRGLQLLFYSVGIGQISSEVPQNLSASRPQDRQFILSSKKLLLSDSGFYLCAWNPDKQEAFFGQGTRLTVV.